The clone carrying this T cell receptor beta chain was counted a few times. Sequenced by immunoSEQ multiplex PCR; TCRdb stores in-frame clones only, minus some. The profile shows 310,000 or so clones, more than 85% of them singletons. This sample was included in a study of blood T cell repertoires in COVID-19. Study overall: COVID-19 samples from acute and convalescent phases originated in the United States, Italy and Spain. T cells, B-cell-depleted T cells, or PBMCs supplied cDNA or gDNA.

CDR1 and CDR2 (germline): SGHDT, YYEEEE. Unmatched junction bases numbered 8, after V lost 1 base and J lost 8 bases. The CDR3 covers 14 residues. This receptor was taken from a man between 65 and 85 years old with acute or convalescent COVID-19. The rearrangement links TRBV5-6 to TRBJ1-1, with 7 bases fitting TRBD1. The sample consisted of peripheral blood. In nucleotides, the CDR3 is TGTGCCAGCAGCTTGACGGTGGAGACAGGGGAAGCTTTCTTT. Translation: CASSLTVETGEAFF.